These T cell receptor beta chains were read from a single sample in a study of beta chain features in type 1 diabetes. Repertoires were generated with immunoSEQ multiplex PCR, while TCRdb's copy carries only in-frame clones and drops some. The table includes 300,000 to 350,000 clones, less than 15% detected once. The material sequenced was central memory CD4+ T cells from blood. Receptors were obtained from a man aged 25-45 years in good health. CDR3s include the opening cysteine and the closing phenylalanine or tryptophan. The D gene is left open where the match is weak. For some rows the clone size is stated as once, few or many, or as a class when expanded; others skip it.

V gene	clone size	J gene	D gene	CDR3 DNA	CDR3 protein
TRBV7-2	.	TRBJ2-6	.	TGTGCCAGCAGCTTAAGTTCTACCTCTGGGGCCAACGTCCTGACTTTC	CASSLSSTSGANVLTF
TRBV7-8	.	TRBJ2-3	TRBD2	TGTGCCAGCAGCACACAAGGACTAGCCAGCACAGATACGCAGTATTTT	CASSTQGLASTDTQYF
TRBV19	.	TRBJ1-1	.	TGTGCCAGTTCGGGGTTGAACACTGAAGCTTTCTTT	CASSGLNTEAFF
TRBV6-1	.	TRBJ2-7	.	TGTGCCAGCAGATCAGTTAAAGGCTACGAGCAGTACTTC	CASRSVKGYEQYF
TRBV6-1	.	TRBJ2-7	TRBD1	TGTGCCAGCAGTCGACAGGGCTCCTACGAGCAGTACTTC	CASSRQGSYEQYF
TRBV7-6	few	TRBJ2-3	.	TGTGCCAGCAGCTTGGAAGATACGCAGTATTTT	CASSLEDTQYF
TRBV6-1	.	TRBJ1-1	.	TGTGCCAGCAGTCCCTCGATGAACACTGAAGCTTTCTTT	CASSPSMNTEAFF
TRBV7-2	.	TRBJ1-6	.	TGTGCCAGCAGCACAGCGTCTAGCAGGGTGAATTCACCCCTCCACTTT	CASSTASSRVNSPLHF
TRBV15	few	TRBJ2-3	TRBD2	TGTGCCACCAGCACCGGACTAGCGGGAGATGCAGATACGCAGTATTTT	CATSTGLAGDADTQYF
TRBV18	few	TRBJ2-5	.	TGTGCCAGCTCACCCGGGCGGTCTCAAGAGACCCAGTACTTC	CASSPGRSQETQYF
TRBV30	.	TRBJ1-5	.	TGTGCCTGGAGTGTAGGCGGGGAAGGTCAGCCCCAGCATTTT	CAWSVGGEGQPQHF
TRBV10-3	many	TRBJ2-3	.	TGTGCCATCGGCAGCCTAGGAGATACGCAGTATTTT	CAIGSLGDTQYF
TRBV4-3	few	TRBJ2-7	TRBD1	TGCGCCAGCAGCCTTTACGGGACAGGGGGGTACGAGCAGTACTTC	CASSLYGTGGYEQYF
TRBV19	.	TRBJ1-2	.	TGTGCCAGTTACAACCGGGTAGAAGGCTACACCTTC	CASYNRVEGYTF
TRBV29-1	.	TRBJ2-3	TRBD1	TGCAGCGTTGAAGGGCAGGGGGCGCGGGGCACAGATACGCAGTATTTT	CSVEGQGARGTDTQYF
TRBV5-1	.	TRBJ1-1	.	TGCGCCAGCAGCTTGGATGTCAGCTTGAACACTGAAGCTTTCTTT	CASSLDVSLNTEAFF
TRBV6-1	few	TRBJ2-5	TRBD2	TGTGCCAGCAGTCGGACTAGCTCCTTCGAGACCCAGTACTTC	CASSRTSSFETQYF
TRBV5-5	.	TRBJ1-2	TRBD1	TGTGCCAGCAGCTTGAGGACAGGTCCTAACTATGGCTACACCTTC	CASSLRTGPNYGYTF
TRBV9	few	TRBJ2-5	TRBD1	TGTGCCAGCAGCCCGGTGGGACAGGGAGGAGAGACCCAGTACTTC	CASSPVGQGGETQYF
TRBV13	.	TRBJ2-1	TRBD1	TGTGCCAGCAGCCACTCTGGGACAGGGAATTATGGTTGGTTCTTC	CASSHSGTGNYGWFF
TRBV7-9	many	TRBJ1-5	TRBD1	TGTGCCAGCAGCTTAGACTTGACAGGGGTAAATCAGCCCCAGCATTTT	CASSLDLTGVNQPQHF
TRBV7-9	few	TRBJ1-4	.	TGTGCCAGCAGTTCGACTGAAAAACTGTTTTTT	CASSSTEKLFF
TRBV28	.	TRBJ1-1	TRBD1	TGTGCCAGCAGTTTAAGCTACGCGGGACAGTATGGTTGGGCTTTCTTT	CASSLSYAGQYGWAFF
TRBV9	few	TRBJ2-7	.	TGTGCCAGCAGCGTAGGGGTCGGGGAGCAGTACTTC	CASSVGVGEQYF
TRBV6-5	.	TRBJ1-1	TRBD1	TGTGCCAGCAGCGCTCGGACAGGGCGCGAAGCTTTCTTT	CASSARTGREAFF
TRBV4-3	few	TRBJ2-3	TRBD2	TGCGCCAGCAGCCTGAGCGGGAAGAACTCAGATACGCAGTATTTT	CASSLSGKNSDTQYF
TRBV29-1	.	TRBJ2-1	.	TGCAGCGCGATCGGGGGGCCACCCCTCAATGAGCAGTTCTTC	CSAIGGPPLNEQFF
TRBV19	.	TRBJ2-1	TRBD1	TGTGCCAGTAAAAACAGGGGATCCTACAATGAGCAGTTCTTC	CASKNRGSYNEQFF
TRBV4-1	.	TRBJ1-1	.	TGCGCCAGCAGCCAAGGAAGGTTTAGTAGGGGGATCTCTGAAGCTTTCTTT	CASSQGRFSRGISEAFF
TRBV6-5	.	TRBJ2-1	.	TGTGCCAGCAGTTACGGGACCAACAATGAGCAGTTCTTC	CASSYGTNNEQFF
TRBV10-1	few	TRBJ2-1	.	TGCGCCAGCAGTGATGGAACGGGAGAGGGCTTCTTC	CASSDGTGEGFF
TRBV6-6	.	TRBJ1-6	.	TGTGCCAGCGCTCGGTGGCAGCTCTCCTATAATTCACCCCTCCACTTT	CASARWQLSYNSPLHF
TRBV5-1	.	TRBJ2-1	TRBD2	TGCGCCAGCAGCACTGGGGGGGCGGGAGGCTACAATGAGCAGTTCTTC	CASSTGGAGGYNEQFF
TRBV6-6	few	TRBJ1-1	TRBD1	TGTGCCAGCAGTAAAAGGCGGACAGGGGGCACTGAAGCTTTCTTT	CASSKRRTGGTEAFF
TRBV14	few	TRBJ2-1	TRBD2	TGTGCCAGCAGCGAAAGATACGGGACTAGCGGGAGGTATGAGCAGTTCTTC	CASSERYGTSGRYEQFF
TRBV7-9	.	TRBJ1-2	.	TGTGCCAGCAGCTTAAGGGCAGCCGCTAACTATGGCTACACCTTC	CASSLRAAANYGYTF
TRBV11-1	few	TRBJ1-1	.	TGTGCCAGCAGCCACCTCACAGGGAACACTGAAGCTTTCTTT	CASSHLTGNTEAFF
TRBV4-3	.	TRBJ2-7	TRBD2	TGCGCCAGCAGCCCCCGGACTAGCGGCCATTACGAGCAGTACTTC	CASSPRTSGHYEQYF
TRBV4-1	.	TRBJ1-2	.	TGCGCCAGCAGCCAAGATCCGGGCAGAGCTAACTATGGCTACACCTTC	CASSQDPGRANYGYTF
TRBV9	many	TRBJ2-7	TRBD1	TGTGCCAGCAGCGTAGCCCCGGGACAGGGGGCCGAGCAGTACTTC	CASSVAPGQGAEQYF
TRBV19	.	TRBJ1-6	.	TGTGCCAGTAATTCCCCCCGAGGCTCCTATAATTCACCCCTCCACTTT	CASNSPRGSYNSPLHF
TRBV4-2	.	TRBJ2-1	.	TGTGCCAGCAGCCAAGATAGGCGGGGCCCCAATGAGCAGTTCTTC	CASSQDRRGPNEQFF
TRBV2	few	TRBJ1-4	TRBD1	TGTGCCAGCAGGGGACAGACAACTAATGAAAAACTGTTTTTT	CASRGQTTNEKLFF
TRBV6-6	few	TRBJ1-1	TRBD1	TGTGCCAGCAGGCTCAGGGGGATGAACACTGAAGCTTTCTTT	CASRLRGMNTEAFF
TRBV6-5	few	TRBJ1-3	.	TGTGCCAGCAGTTACTTGGACAAGATCTCTGGAAACACCATATATTTT	CASSYLDKISGNTIYF
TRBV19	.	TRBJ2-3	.	TGTGCCAGTAGTATACGGAGGGAAAATACGCAGTATTTT	CASSIRRENTQYF